This TCR beta chain was sequenced during a study of T cell responses to AZD1222 COVID-19 vaccine. With 5 bases removed from V and 1 base from J, the gap between germline ends came to 15 bases. In germline, CDR1 is SGHTA, CDR2 FQGNSA. The CDR3 sequence is 15 residues long. The table came from immunoSEQ multiplex PCR; TCRdb's copy has only in-frame clones and leaves some out. The table has under 120,000 clones, 70% to 90% seen once; the top ten hold roughly 2.5%. The rearrangement uses TRBV7-2 and TRBJ2-7; D is undetermined. The input for sequencing was peripheral blood, taken 28 days after the second AZD1222 dose. This receptor was obtained from an adult who received the AZD1222 COVID-19 vaccine. For the CDR3, the DNA is TGTGCCAGCAGCGAGGTGGCGGCCCTATCCTACGAGCAGTACTTC. As protein: CASSEVAALSYEQYF.